These T cell receptor beta chains were read from a single sample in a study of blood T cell repertoires in COVID-19. The protocol was immunoSEQ multiplex PCR, while the TCRdb copy is restricted to in-frame clones and leaves out a portion. Altogether around 120,000 clones are present, 60% to 85% being singletons, with the ten largest covering 2.3%. The specimen was peripheral blood. The source is a man aged 70-80 years with acute or convalescent COVID-19. Both conserved end residues are part of each CDR3. Each record gives: J gene, V gene, CDR3 length, D gene, clone size, CDR3 DNA, CDR3 protein. D genes are given only for firm matches. For some rows the clone size is stated as once, few or many, or as a class when expanded; others skip it.

J gene: TRBJ1-5; V gene: TRBV30; CDR3 length: 14; D gene: TRBD1; clone size: once; CDR3 DNA: TGTGCCTGGAGTCCGACAGGGAGAGGACAGCCCCAGCATTTT; CDR3 protein: CAWSPTGRGQPQHF
J gene: TRBJ1-2; V gene: TRBV19; CDR3 length: 13; D gene: -; clone size: once; CDR3 DNA: TGTGCCAGTAGTCATGGAGTCCTCGATGGCTACACCTTC; CDR3 protein: CASSHGVLDGYTF
J gene: TRBJ2-1; V gene: TRBV11-2; CDR3 length: 12; D gene: -; clone size: -; CDR3 DNA: TGTGCCAGCAGCACACAGGGTAATGAGCAGTTCTTC; CDR3 protein: CASSTQGNEQFF
J gene: TRBJ1-2; V gene: TRBV27; CDR3 length: 17; D gene: -; clone size: once; CDR3 DNA: TGTGCCAGCAGTTTAGGGGCCGGTTCTTACCCGAACTATGGCTACACCTTC; CDR3 protein: CASSLGAGSYPNYGYTF
J gene: TRBJ2-7; V gene: TRBV5-4; CDR3 length: 16; D gene: TRBD2; clone size: -; CDR3 DNA: TGTGCCAGCAGCTCCGGCGTCGCGGGGGGGCCCTACGAGCAGTACTTC; CDR3 protein: CASSSGVAGGPYEQYF
J gene: TRBJ1-4; V gene: TRBV11-2; CDR3 length: 14; D gene: -; clone size: -; CDR3 DNA: TGTGCCAGCAGCTTCGCGGGGGCCGGTGAAAAACTGTTTTTT; CDR3 protein: CASSFAGAGEKLFF
J gene: TRBJ1-2; V gene: TRBV4-3; CDR3 length: 17; D gene: TRBD1; clone size: -; CDR3 DNA: TGCGCCAGCAGCCAAGCCGGGACAGGGATTCCTCCTAAGGGCTACACCTTC; CDR3 protein: CASSQAGTGIPPKGYTF
J gene: TRBJ1-4; V gene: TRBV19; CDR3 length: 13; D gene: -; clone size: -; CDR3 DNA: TGTGCCAGCTTTAACAGGGTCGCGGAAAAACTGTTTTTT; CDR3 protein: CASFNRVAEKLFF
J gene: TRBJ1-1; V gene: TRBV19; CDR3 length: 13; D gene: TRBD1; clone size: -; CDR3 DNA: TGTGCCAGTAGGGGACAGGGAGGGACTGAAGCTTTCTTT; CDR3 protein: CASRGQGGTEAFF
J gene: TRBJ1-1; V gene: TRBV7-6; CDR3 length: 14; D gene: TRBD1; clone size: -; CDR3 DNA: TGTGCCAGCAGCCTAGGACAGGGGAACACTGAAGCTTTCTTT; CDR3 protein: CASSLGQGNTEAFF
J gene: TRBJ1-1; V gene: TRBV6-9; CDR3 length: 14; D gene: -; clone size: -; CDR3 DNA: TGTGCCAGCAGTTACCCTTACCCGGAGGCTGAAGCTTTCTTT; CDR3 protein: CASSYPYPEAEAFF
J gene: TRBJ1-2; V gene: TRBV9; CDR3 length: 17; D gene: TRBD1; clone size: -; CDR3 DNA: TGTGCCAGCAGAAAACCGGAGACAGGGTTCTATAACTATGGCTACACCTTC; CDR3 protein: CASRKPETGFYNYGYTF
J gene: TRBJ1-2; V gene: TRBV6-5; CDR3 length: 14; D gene: -; clone size: -; CDR3 DNA: TGTGCCAGCTCCTTCGCAGGGGAACGAGTTGGCTACACCTTC; CDR3 protein: CASSFAGERVGYTF
J gene: TRBJ2-3; V gene: TRBV9; CDR3 length: 16; D gene: -; clone size: -; CDR3 DNA: TGTGCCAGCAGCGTAGCGACCGGGGGGCCCACAGATACGCAGTATTTT; CDR3 protein: CASSVATGGPTDTQYF
J gene: TRBJ2-6; V gene: TRBV18; CDR3 length: 15; D gene: -; clone size: -; CDR3 DNA: TGTGCCAGCTCACCCCCAGGCTCTGGGGCCAACGTCCTGACTTTC; CDR3 protein: CASSPPGSGANVLTF
J gene: TRBJ2-5; V gene: TRBV4-3; CDR3 length: 14; D gene: -; clone size: -; CDR3 DNA: TGCGCCAGCAGCCAATTCAGATCCGGGTTGGCCCAGTACTTC; CDR3 protein: CASSQFRSGLAQYF
J gene: TRBJ1-3; V gene: TRBV18; CDR3 length: 13; D gene: TRBD1; clone size: -; CDR3 DNA: TGTGCCAGCTCGCAGGGGGCGGCTAACACCATATATTTT; CDR3 protein: CASSQGAANTIYF
J gene: TRBJ1-4; V gene: TRBV7-9; CDR3 length: 15; D gene: -; clone size: -; CDR3 DNA: TGTGCCAGCAGCCTTGGAGGGGAGGCCAATGAAAAACTGTTTTTT; CDR3 protein: CASSLGGEANEKLFF
J gene: TRBJ1-1; V gene: TRBV15; CDR3 length: 15; D gene: -; clone size: few; CDR3 DNA: TGTGCCACCAGCAGCGCCCGGGGAGGAGTTACTGAAGCTTTCTTT; CDR3 protein: CATSSARGGVTEAFF
J gene: TRBJ1-1; V gene: TRBV3-1/TRBV3-2; CDR3 length: 15; D gene: TRBD1; clone size: -; CDR3 DNA: TGTGCCAGCAGCCACAGGGACAGGGGGAGTCCTGAAGCTTTCTTT; CDR3 protein: CASSHRDRGSPEAFF
J gene: TRBJ2-1; V gene: TRBV6-5; CDR3 length: 14; D gene: -; clone size: -; CDR3 DNA: TGTGCCAGCAGTTATTTCGGACAAAACAATGAGCAGTTCTTC; CDR3 protein: CASSYFGQNNEQFF
J gene: TRBJ1-2; V gene: TRBV6-2/TRBV6-3; CDR3 length: 11; D gene: -; clone size: -; CDR3 DNA: TGTGCCAGCAGCCGTCAGGAAGGCTACACCTTC; CDR3 protein: CASSRQEGYTF
J gene: TRBJ1-2; V gene: TRBV28; CDR3 length: 14; D gene: -; clone size: -; CDR3 DNA: TGTGCCAGCAGTTTTAGCGGGGTTGGCTATGGCTACACCTTC; CDR3 protein: CASSFSGVGYGYTF
J gene: TRBJ1-5; V gene: TRBV7-8; CDR3 length: 16; D gene: -; clone size: -; CDR3 DNA: TGTGCCAGCAGCCCGAAACAGGGTTATAGCAATCAGCCCCAGCATTTT; CDR3 protein: CASSPKQGYSNQPQHF
J gene: TRBJ1-5; V gene: TRBV2; CDR3 length: 14; D gene: -; clone size: few; CDR3 DNA: TGTGCCAGCAGTGAAGCGCGTCTTAATCAGCCCCAGCATTTT; CDR3 protein: CASSEARLNQPQHF
J gene: TRBJ2-7; V gene: TRBV11-2; CDR3 length: 15; D gene: -; clone size: many; CDR3 DNA: TGTGCCAGCAGCACTCCGGGACTTTCATCCTACGAGCAGTACTTC; CDR3 protein: CASSTPGLSSYEQYF
J gene: TRBJ1-5; V gene: TRBV20-1; CDR3 length: 13; D gene: -; clone size: -; CDR3 DNA: TGCAGTGCTAGTCCGGAGATTTATCAGCCCCAGCATTTT; CDR3 protein: CSASPEIYQPQHF
J gene: TRBJ1-1; V gene: TRBV18; CDR3 length: 15; D gene: -; clone size: -; CDR3 DNA: TGTGCCAGCTCACCATTAGTACTCCCGAACACTGAAGCTTTCTTT; CDR3 protein: CASSPLVLPNTEAFF
J gene: TRBJ1-2; V gene: TRBV7-2; CDR3 length: 15; D gene: TRBD1; clone size: -; CDR3 DNA: TGTGCCAGCAGCTTTCTCCGGGACAGGGGCTATGGCTACACCTTC; CDR3 protein: CASSFLRDRGYGYTF
J gene: TRBJ2-5; V gene: TRBV11-2; CDR3 length: 14; D gene: TRBD1; clone size: -; CDR3 DNA: TGTGCCAGCAGCGTAGGACAGGGTTTGGAGACCCAGTACTTC; CDR3 protein: CASSVGQGLETQYF
J gene: TRBJ2-3; V gene: TRBV29-1; CDR3 length: 14; D gene: -; clone size: few; CDR3 DNA: TGCAGCGCCGGTCGGCGGGGAGGAACAGATACGCAGTATTTT; CDR3 protein: CSAGRRGGTDTQYF
J gene: TRBJ1-5; V gene: TRBV7-2; CDR3 length: 15; D gene: TRBD1; clone size: -; CDR3 DNA: TGTGCCAGCAGCCCATCGGGACAGGGATACCAGCCCCAGCATTTT; CDR3 protein: CASSPSGQGYQPQHF
J gene: TRBJ1-2; V gene: TRBV15; CDR3 length: 15; D gene: -; clone size: -; CDR3 DNA: TGTGCCACCAGCCGAGGTGGGCAGGGGAACTATGGCTACACCTTC; CDR3 protein: CATSRGGQGNYGYTF
J gene: TRBJ1-5; V gene: TRBV15; CDR3 length: 18; D gene: TRBD1; clone size: -; CDR3 DNA: TGTGCCACCAGCAGCTCATATAGGACAGGCCCCAGCAATCAGCCCCAGCATTTT; CDR3 protein: CATSSSYRTGPSNQPQHF
J gene: TRBJ2-7; V gene: TRBV6-5; CDR3 length: 13; D gene: -; clone size: -; CDR3 DNA: TGTGCCAGCAGTTGGGACAAGGCTGGGGAGCAGTACTTC; CDR3 protein: CASSWDKAGEQYF